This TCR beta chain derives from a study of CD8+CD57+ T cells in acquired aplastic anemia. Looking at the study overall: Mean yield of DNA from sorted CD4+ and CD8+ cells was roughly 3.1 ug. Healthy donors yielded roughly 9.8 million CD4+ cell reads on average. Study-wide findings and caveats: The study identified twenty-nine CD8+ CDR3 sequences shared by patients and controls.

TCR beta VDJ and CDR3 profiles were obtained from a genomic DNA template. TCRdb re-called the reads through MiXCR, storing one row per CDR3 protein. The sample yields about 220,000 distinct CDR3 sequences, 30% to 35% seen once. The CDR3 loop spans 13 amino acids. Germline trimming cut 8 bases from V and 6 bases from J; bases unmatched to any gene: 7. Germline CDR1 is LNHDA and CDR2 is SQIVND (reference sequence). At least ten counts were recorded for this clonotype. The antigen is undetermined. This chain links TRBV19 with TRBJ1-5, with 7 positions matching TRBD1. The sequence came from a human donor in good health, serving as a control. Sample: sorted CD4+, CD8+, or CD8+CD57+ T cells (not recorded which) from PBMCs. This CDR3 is CASETGHGQPQHF. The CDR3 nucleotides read TGTGCCAGTGAGACAGGGCATGGTCAGCCCCAGCATTTT.